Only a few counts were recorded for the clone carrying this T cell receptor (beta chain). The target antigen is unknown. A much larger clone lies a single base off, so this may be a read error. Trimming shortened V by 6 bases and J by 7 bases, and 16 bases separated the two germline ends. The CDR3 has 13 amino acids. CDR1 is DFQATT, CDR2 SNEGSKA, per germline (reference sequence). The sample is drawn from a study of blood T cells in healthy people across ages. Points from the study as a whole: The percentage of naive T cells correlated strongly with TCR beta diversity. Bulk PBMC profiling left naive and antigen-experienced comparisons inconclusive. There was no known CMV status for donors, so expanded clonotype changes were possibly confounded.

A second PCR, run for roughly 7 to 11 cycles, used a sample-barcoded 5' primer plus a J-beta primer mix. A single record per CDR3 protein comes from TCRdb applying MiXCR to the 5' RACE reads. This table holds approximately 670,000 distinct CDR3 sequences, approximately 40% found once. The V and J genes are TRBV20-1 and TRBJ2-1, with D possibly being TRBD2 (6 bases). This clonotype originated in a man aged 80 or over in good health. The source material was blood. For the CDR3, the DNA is TGCAGTGCCTCACAGTGGGGGGAAAATGAGCAGTTCTTC. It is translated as CSASQWGENEQFF.